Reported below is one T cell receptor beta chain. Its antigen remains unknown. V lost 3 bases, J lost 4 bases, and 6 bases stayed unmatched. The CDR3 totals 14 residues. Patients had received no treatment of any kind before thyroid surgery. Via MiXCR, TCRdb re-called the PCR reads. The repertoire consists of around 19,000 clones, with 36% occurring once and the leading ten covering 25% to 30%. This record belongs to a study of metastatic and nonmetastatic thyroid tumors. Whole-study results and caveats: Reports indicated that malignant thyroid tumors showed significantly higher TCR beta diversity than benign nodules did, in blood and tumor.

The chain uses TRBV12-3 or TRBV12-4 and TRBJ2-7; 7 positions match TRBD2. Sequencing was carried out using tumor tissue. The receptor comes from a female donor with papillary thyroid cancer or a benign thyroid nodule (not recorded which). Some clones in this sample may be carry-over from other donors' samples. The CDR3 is CASSLRGSWYEQYF. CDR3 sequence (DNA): TGTGCCAGCAGTTTGCGCGGGAGCTGGTACGAGCAGTACTTC.